Below are 7 T cell receptor beta chains sequenced from a single sample in a study of early T cells in non-severe SARS-CoV-2 infection. Each CDR3 protein gets one entry after TCRdb re-called the 5' RACE reads with MiXCR. The sample records 80,000 to 100,000 distinct CDR3 sequences, roughly 12% being singletons. The sequencing input was whole blood. The receptors shown here come from an adult who was a healthcare worker with PCR-confirmed SARS-CoV-2 infection or an uninfected control (not recorded which).

V gene TRBV20-1 combines with J gene TRBJ2-7; no firm D call. Trimming left V 5 bases short and J 4 bases short, with 9 bases between. CDR1 is DFQATT and CDR2 is SNEGSKA in the germline V gene (reference sequence). The CDR3 runs 11 residues. The CDR3 sequence: CSASHQYEQYF. In nucleotides, the CDR3 is TGCAGTGCTTCCCACCAATACGAGCAGTACTTC.

CDR3: CASSPGQEPDTQYF. As DNA, the CDR3 is TGTGCCAGCTCACCGGGACAGGAGCCAGATACGCAGTATTTT. The V call is TRBV18, the J call TRBJ2-3, with TRBD1 matching over 8 bases. The junction had 3 bases not matched to a gene; V was cut back by 3 bases and J by 4 bases. From germline, CDR1 is KGHSH and CDR2 LQKENI. This CDR3 comprises 14 residues. Supplemented by reference TRBV18 and TRBJ2-3, the full variable domain reads NAGVMQNPRHLVRRRGQEARLRCSPMKGHSHVYWYRQLPEEGLKFMVYLQKENIIDESGMPKERFSAEFPKEGPSILRIQQVVRGDSAAYFCASSPGQEPDTQYFGPGTRLTVL.

This clonotype was picked up many times. The chain has TRBV27 and TRBJ2-7; D perhaps matches TRBD2 (6 bases). The V end was cut by 5 bases, the J end by 5 bases, with 19 bases between. CDR1 and CDR2 (germline): MNHEY, SMNVEV (reference sequence). The CDR3 has 15 amino acids. In nucleotides, the CDR3 is TGTGCCAGCAGTCCCAGTCTGCGCGGGATAGACGAGCAGTACTTC. Amino acids: CASSPSLRGIDEQYF.

This clonotype was seen a few times. This chain connects TRBV6-5 to TRBJ2-5, with D possibly TRBD2 on 5 matching bases. V was trimmed by 2 bases and J by 4 bases, leaving 5 bases between them. This CDR3 contains 12 residues. Germline CDR1 MNHEY, CDR2 SVGAGI. The CDR3 spells CASSYRGETQYF. CDR3 in DNA: TGTGCCAGCAGTTACCGGGGAGAGACCCAGTACTTC.

This clonotype was detected many times. J is TRBJ2-7 and V is TRBV7-2; weak D call: TRBD2 (5 bases). Trimming took off 2 bases at V and 7 bases at J, with 18 bases between the two ends. Germline-derived CDR1 and CDR2 are SGHTA and FQGNSA. The CDR3 is made up of 15 amino acids. Here the CDR3 DNA reads TGTGCCAGCAGCTTAAGTGGGAGCCCTGGCGGGGAGCAGTACTTC. Its protein is CASSLSGSPGGEQYF.

The V call is TRBV20-1, the J call TRBJ2-1; D is unresolved. CDR1 is DFQATT, CDR2 SNEGSKA, per germline (reference sequence). The V and J ends lost 3 bases and 4 bases respectively, with 7 bases between them. This CDR3 has 12 amino acids. The CDR3 coding sequence is TGCAGTGCTAGTCGCCAATACAATGAGCAGTTCTTC. Translated: CSASRQYNEQFF.

The chain has TRBV6-2 or TRBV6-3 and TRBJ2-1; D gene uncertain. CDR1 is MNHEY and CDR2 is SVGEGT in the germline V gene. The CDR3 consists of 13 residues. V lost 6 bases to trimming and J lost 5 bases, with 11 bases between them. In nucleotides, the CDR3 is TGTGCCAGCAGATATTCCTGGCACAATGAGCAGTTCTTC. Residues: CASRYSWHNEQFF.